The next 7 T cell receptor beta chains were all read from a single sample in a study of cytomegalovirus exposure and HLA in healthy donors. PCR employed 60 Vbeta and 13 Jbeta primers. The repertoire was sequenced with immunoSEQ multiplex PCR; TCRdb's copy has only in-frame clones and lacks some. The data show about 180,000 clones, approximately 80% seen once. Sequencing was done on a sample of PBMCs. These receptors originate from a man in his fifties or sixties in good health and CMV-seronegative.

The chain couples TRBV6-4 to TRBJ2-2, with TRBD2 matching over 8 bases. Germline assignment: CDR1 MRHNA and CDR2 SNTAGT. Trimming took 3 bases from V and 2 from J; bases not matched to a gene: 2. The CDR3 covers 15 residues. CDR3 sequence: CASSETSANTGELFF. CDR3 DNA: TGTGCCAGCAGTGAGACTAGCGCCAACACCGGGGAGCTGTTTTTT.

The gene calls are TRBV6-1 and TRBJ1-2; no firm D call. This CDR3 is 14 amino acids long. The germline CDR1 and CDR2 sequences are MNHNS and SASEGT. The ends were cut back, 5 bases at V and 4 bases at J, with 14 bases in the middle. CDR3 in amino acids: CASSSLSDSYGYTF. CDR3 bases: TGTGCCAGCAGTAGCCTCTCCGACTCCTATGGCTACACCTTC.

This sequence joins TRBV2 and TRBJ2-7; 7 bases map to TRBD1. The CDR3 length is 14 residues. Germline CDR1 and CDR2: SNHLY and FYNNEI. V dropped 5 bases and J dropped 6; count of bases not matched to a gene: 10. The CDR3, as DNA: TGTGCCAGCAGTACCCTAACAGGGGCCTCCGAGCAGTACTTC. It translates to CASSTLTGASEQYF.

The CDR3 DNA reads TGTGCCAGCAGCTTAGCGGTCGGTAACTCCTACGAGCAGTACTTC. Encoded protein: CASSLAVGNSYEQYF. This chain uses TRBV7-6 with TRBJ2-7; D is uncertain. Germline V gene data show CDR1 as SGHVS and CDR2 as FNYEAQ. This CDR3 region has 15 residues. V lost 0 bases and J lost 0, with 9 bases in between.

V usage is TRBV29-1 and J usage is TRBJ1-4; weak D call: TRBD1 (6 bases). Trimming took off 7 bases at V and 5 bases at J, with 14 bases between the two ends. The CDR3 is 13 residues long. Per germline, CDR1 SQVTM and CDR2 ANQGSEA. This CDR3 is CSGRDKVNEKLFF. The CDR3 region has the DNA TGCAGCGGACGGGACAAAGTAAATGAAAAACTGTTTTTT.

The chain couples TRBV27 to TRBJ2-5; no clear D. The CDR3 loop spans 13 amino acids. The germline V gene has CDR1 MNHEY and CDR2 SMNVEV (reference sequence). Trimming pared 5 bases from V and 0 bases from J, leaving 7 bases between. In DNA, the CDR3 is TGTGCCAGCAGTCCCTCGTACCAAGAGACCCAGTACTTC. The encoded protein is CASSPSYQETQYF.

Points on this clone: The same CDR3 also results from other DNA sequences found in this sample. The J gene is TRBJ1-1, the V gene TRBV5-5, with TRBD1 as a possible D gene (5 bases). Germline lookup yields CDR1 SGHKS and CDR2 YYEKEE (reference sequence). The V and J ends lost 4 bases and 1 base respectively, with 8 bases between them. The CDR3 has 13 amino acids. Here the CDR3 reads CASSRQGNTEAFF. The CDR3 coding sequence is TGTGCCAGCAGCCGCCAGGGGAACACTGAAGCTTTCTTT.